The clone carrying this T cell receptor (beta chain) was seen a few times. Its antigen remains unknown. One entry per CDR3 protein results from TCRdb running MiXCR on the 5' RACE reads. The sample records some 300,000 distinct CDR3 sequences, roughly a fifth being singletons. These data belong to a study of T-cell memory formation after mild COVID-19. General study points: Some clones that responded were present in memory (sampled pre-infection), which suggests cross-reactive memory joined. Mainly in CM and EM were contracting CD4+ clones; CD8+ were in EMRA.

The receptor comes from a man in his late teens or twenties who had mild COVID-19 (a few samples of this study predate the infection). Cell type and time point are not known. The source material was PBMCs or a T cell subset sorted from them (not recorded which).

The CDR3 region has the DNA TGTGCCAGCAGCCCTGGGACGGAATCCTACGAGCAGTACTTC. Residues: CASSPGTESYEQYF. V and J are TRBV13 and TRBJ2-7; D tentatively fits TRBD1 or TRBD2 (5 bases each). The CDR3 has 14 residues. CDR1 is PRHDT, CDR2 FYEKMQ, per germline (reference sequence). The V end was cut by 5 bases, the J end by 1 base, with 12 bases between.